The 17 T cell receptor beta chains in this list originate from one sample, sequenced in a study of response to subunit inactivated influenza vaccine. TCRdb called the RT-PCR reads again in MiXCR, with one record for every CDR3 protein. The data hold about 570,000 distinct CDR3 sequences, with about 11% observed a single time. The same data also went into a second study, on T cells expressing NK-cell markers. Per that study: It was by 5'RACE template switching with UMIs that TCR beta cDNA was made.

The sequencing here drew on PBMCs from blood, taken on the day of vaccination. These receptors were collected from a man aged 50-59 years who received an inactivated influenza vaccine.

This chain joins TRBV6-1 and TRBJ2-1; 9 nucleotides align to TRBD2. The germline CDR1 and CDR2 sequences are MNHNS and SASEGT. CDR3 length: 16 amino acids. V lost 7 bases, J lost 8 bases, and 15 bases stayed unmatched. The CDR3 sequence is CASILPSGTRGDEQFF. The CDR3, as DNA: TGTGCCAGCATCTTGCCTAGCGGGACACGGGGCGATGAGCAGTTCTTC.

In this sample, this clonotype turned up many times. The V and J genes are TRBV7-3 and TRBJ2-2; D is unresolved. Trimming cost V 2 bases and J 3 bases, with 7 bases left between them. Germline assignment: CDR1 SGHTA and CDR2 FQGTGA. The CDR3 runs 14 residues. CDR3 nucleotide sequence: TGTGCCAGCAGCTTAGGGATTTACACCGGGGAGCTGTTTTTT. Protein sequence: CASSLGIYTGELFF.

The V gene is TRBV5-6, the J gene TRBJ1-1, with unresolved D. Deletions cut 2 bases from V and 6 bases from J, with 14 bases between. The CDR3 runs 14 residues. In germline, CDR1 is SGHDT, CDR2 YYEEEE. CDR3 region: CASSFVDGSPEAFF. The CDR3 DNA sequence: TGTGCCAGCAGCTTCGTAGACGGGAGTCCTGAAGCTTTCTTT.

This clonotype has a handful of counts. This CDR3 reads CASSSRLGLAAGGPTGELFF. The CDR3 nucleotides are TGTGCCAGCAGTTCCCGCCTCGGGCTTGCAGCGGGAGGGCCCACCGGGGAGCTGTTTTTT. The rearrangement joins TRBV28 to TRBJ2-2; TRBD2 aligns across 10 bases. The germline CDR1 and CDR2 sequences are MDHEN and SYDVKM. V lost 4 bases and J lost 4; bases outside the gene matches: 18. The CDR3 covers 20 residues.

The chain combines TRBV7-2 with TRBJ2-2; maybe TRBD1 (5 bases). CDR3 length: 15 amino acids. Germline lookup yields CDR1 SGHTA and CDR2 FQGNSA. V lost 1 base to trimming and J lost 6 bases, with 12 bases between them. Here the CDR3 reads CASSLVVRAPGELFF. The CDR3 coding sequence is TGTGCCAGCAGCTTAGTAGTCAGGGCACCCGGGGAGCTGTTTTTT.

This clonotype was picked up a small number of times. This rearrangement joins TRBV3-1 to TRBJ1-1; possibly TRBD1 for D (5 bases). CDR3 length: 16 residues. V lost 4 bases to trimming and J lost 1 base, with 16 bases between them. CDR1 and CDR2 from the germline V gene are LGHDT and YNNKEL (reference sequence). In DNA, the CDR3 is TGTGCCAGCAGCCCCCGGCGGGGACGGGCGAACACTGAAGCTTTCTTT. Its protein product is CASSPRRGRANTEAFF.

This clonotype was recorded many times. V is TRBV4-1 and J is TRBJ1-1; 8 nucleotides line up with TRBD1. The germline V gene has CDR1 MGHRA and CDR2 YSYEKL. The CDR3 is 14 amino acids. V lost 4 bases and J lost 5; bases outside the gene matches: 6. CDR3 residues: CASSLRTGQTEAFF. As DNA, the CDR3 is TGCGCCAGCAGCCTACGGACAGGGCAGACTGAAGCTTTCTTT.

This chain links TRBV6-2 or TRBV6-3 with TRBJ2-3; 10 nucleotides match TRBD1. The germline V gene has CDR1 MNHEY and CDR2 SVGEGT. V lost 6 bases, J lost 3 bases, and 12 bases stayed unmatched. The CDR3 length is 17 residues. CDR3 coding DNA: TGTGCCAGCAGACGAGGACAGGGGGGCATTTTGACAGATACGCAGTATTTT. Protein product: CASRRGQGGILTDTQYF.

This clonotype was recorded at least ten times. The rearrangement links TRBV12-3 or TRBV12-4 to TRBJ1-5; TRBD1 is a possible D gene (6 bases). The V gene lost 5 bases and the J gene lost 9 bases, with 14 bases spanning the gap. CDR3 length: 13 residues. CDR3 sequence (DNA): TGTGCCAGCAGTGTAGACAGGCTGGGGCCCCAGCATTTT. Translated, it gives CASSVDRLGPQHF.

The gene calls are TRBV5-1 and TRBJ2-7, with D maybe TRBD2 (6 bases). The CDR3 sequence is 16 residues long. In germline, CDR1 is SGHRS, CDR2 YFSETQ. V was clipped by 0 bases and J by 6 bases, with 19 bases between them. The CDR3 nucleotides read TGCGCCAGCAGCTTGGCCGGGTCCACCGTGGAGGGCGAGCAGTACTTC. Translating gives CASSLAGSTVEGEQYF.

In this sample, this clonotype turned up a few times. This chain connects TRBV4-1 to TRBJ2-7, with 7 nucleotides matching TRBD1. CDR1 and CDR2 (germline): MGHRA, YSYEKL. Trimming at V came to 8 bases and at J to 5 bases, leaving 12 bases not matched to a gene. CDR3 length equals 14 residues. CDR3 residues: CASGTTGYLDEQYF. Here the CDR3 DNA reads TGCGCCAGCGGAACGACAGGGTACCTCGACGAGCAGTACTTC.

The chain combines TRBV20-1 with TRBJ2-5, with TRBD1 matching over 7 bases. The CDR3 is 12 amino acids. V lost 8 bases, J lost 3 bases, and 6 bases stayed unmatched. CDR1 is DFQATT and CDR2 is SNEGSKA in the germline V gene (reference sequence). The CDR3 loop reads CSIRGREETQYF. CDR3 DNA sequence: TGCAGTATTAGGGGGCGCGAAGAGACCCAGTACTTC.

This clonotype was detected only a few times. The rearrangement joins TRBV11-2 to TRBJ2-7, with D tentatively TRBD1 (5 bases). The CDR3 is made up of 13 amino acids. V was trimmed by 5 bases and J by 3 bases, leaving 11 bases between them. Germline loops: CDR1 SGHAT, CDR2 FQNNGV. CDR3 bases: TGTGCCAGCAGCCGAAACCAGGGCTACGAGCAGTACTTC. This gives the protein CASSRNQGYEQYF. The full variable domain, in which reference TRBV11-2 and TRBJ2-7 provide the parts outside the CDR3, is EAGVAQSPRYKIIEKRQSVAFWCNPISGHATLYWYQQILGQGPKLLIQFQNNGVVDDSQLPKDRFSAERLKGVDSTLKIQPAKLEDSAVYLCASSRNQGYEQYFGPGTRLTVT.

This clonotype was detected only a few times. The chain is built from TRBV7-2 and TRBJ1-2; D remains ambiguous. The CDR3 spans 14 residues. From germline, CDR1 is SGHTA and CDR2 FQGNSA. V was pared by 1 base and J by 1 base, with 7 bases between. CDR3 residues: CASSLVASNYGYTF. In nucleotides, the CDR3 is TGTGCCAGCAGCTTAGTAGCGAGTAACTATGGCTACACCTTC.

The chain carries TRBV18 and TRBJ2-3, with 13 bases aligning to TRBD2. Losses at the gene ends were 3 bases for V and 2 bases for J; bases not matched to a gene: 20. This CDR3 has 22 amino acids. The germline V gene has CDR1 KGHSH and CDR2 LQKENI. CDR3 amino acids: CASSPRAGVLAGGPGDTDTQYF. The CDR3 nucleotides are TGTGCCAGCTCACCTAGAGCCGGGGTACTAGCGGGAGGGCCCGGTGACACAGATACGCAGTATTTT.

In nucleotides, the CDR3 is TGTGCCAGCAGCCGAGATAACAGGGGGGGGAACAATGAGCAGTTCTTC. Protein product: CASSRDNRGGNNEQFF. The chain recombines TRBV3-1 with TRBJ2-1; tentatively, D is TRBD1 (8 bases). There are 16 residues in the CDR3. Trimming took off 4 bases at V and 5 bases at J, with 18 bases between the two ends. Germline CDR1 LGHDT, CDR2 YNNKEL (reference sequence).

This clonotype has a handful of counts. The rearrangement uses TRBV5-1 and TRBJ1-4, with D maybe TRBD1 (5 bases). The CDR3 length is 15 residues. The V and J ends lost 4 bases and 7 bases respectively, with 17 bases between them. The germline gives CDR1 SGHRS, CDR2 YFSETQ. In DNA, the CDR3 is TGCGCCAGCAGCCCTGGGACGGAATTGCTTGAAAAACTGTTTTTT. Its protein is CASSPGTELLEKLFF.